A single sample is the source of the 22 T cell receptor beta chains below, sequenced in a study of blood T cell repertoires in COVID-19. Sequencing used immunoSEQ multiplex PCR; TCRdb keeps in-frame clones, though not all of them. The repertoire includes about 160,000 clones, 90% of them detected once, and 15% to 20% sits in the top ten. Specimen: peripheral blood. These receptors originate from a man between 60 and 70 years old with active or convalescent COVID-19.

In nucleotides, the CDR3 is TGTGCCAGCAGCCTGGAGGGACAGTGGGGCCGGAATGAGCAGTTCTTC. This codes for CASSLEGQWGRNEQFF. V and J are TRBV11-3 and TRBJ2-1; tentative D call: TRBD1 (7 bases). The CDR3 is made up of 16 amino acids. Trimming shortened V by 5 bases and J by 7 bases, and 21 bases separated the two germline ends. Germline assignment: CDR1 SGHNT and CDR2 YENEEA.

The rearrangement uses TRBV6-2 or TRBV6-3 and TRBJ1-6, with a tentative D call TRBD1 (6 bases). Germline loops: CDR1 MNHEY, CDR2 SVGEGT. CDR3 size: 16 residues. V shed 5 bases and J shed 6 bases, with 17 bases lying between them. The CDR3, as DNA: TGTGCCAGCAGTCACAGGTGGACAGAGCGTAATTCACCCCTCCACTTT. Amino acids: CASSHRWTERNSPLHF.

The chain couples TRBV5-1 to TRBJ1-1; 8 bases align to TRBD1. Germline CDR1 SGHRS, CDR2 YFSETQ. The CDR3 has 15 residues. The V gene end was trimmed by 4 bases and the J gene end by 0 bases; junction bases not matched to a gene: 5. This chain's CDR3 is CASSPRDRMNTEAFF. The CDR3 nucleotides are TGCGCCAGCAGCCCCCGGGACAGGATGAACACTGAAGCTTTCTTT.

This CDR3 is CASSLSGPLIIGVGTGLTDTQYF. DNA for the CDR3: TGTGCCAGCAGTTTATCGGGGCCACTAATTATTGGAGTTGGGACAGGGCTCACAGATACGCAGTATTTT. V is TRBV27 and J is TRBJ2-3; 9 bases align to TRBD1. The ends lost 0 bases at V and 2 bases at J; junction bases unmatched: 24. This CDR3 has 23 residues. The germline gives CDR1 MNHEY, CDR2 SMNVEV (reference sequence).

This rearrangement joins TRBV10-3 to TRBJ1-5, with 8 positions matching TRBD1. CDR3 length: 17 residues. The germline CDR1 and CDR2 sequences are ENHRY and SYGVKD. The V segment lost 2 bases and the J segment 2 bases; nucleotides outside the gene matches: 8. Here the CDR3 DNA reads TGTGCCATCAGTGAGCACGGACAGGGTAAGGGCAATCAGCCCCAGCATTTT. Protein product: CAISEHGQGKGNQPQHF.

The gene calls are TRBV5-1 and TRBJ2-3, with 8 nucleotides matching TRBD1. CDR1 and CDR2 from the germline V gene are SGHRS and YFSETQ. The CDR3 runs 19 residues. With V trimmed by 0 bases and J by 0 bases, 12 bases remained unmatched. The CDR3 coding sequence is TGCGCCAGCAGCTTGGCTCTATGGGACAGGCGGTCTAGCACAGATACGCAGTATTTT. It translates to CASSLALWDRRSSTDTQYF.

The chain's CDR3 is CASSYQYTDTQYF. In nucleotides, the CDR3 is TGTGCCAGCAGTTACCAGTACACAGATACGCAGTATTTT. The chain is built from TRBV6-6 and TRBJ2-3; no clear D gene. Deletions cut 2 bases from V and 2 bases from J, with 5 bases between. There are 13 residues in the CDR3. Germline CDR1 MNHNY, CDR2 SVGAGI (reference sequence).

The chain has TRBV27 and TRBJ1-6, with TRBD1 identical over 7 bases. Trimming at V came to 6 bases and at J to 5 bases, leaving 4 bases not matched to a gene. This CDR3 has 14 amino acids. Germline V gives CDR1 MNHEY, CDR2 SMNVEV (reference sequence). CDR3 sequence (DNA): TGTGCCAGCAGACCAGGGGGTAATAATTCACCCCTCCACTTT. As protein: CASRPGGNNSPLHF.

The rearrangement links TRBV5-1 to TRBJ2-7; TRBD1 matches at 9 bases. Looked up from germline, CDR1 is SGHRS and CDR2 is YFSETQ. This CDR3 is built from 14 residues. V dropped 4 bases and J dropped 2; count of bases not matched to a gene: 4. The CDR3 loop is CASSGGQGPYEQYF. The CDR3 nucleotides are TGCGCCAGCAGCGGGGGACAGGGCCCCTACGAGCAGTACTTC. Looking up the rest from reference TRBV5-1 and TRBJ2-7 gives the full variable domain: KAGVTQTPRYLIKTRGQQVTLSCSPISGHRSVSWYQQTPGQGLQFLFEYFSETQRNKGNFPGRFSGRQFSNSRSEMNVSTLELGDSALYLCASSGGQGPYEQYFGPGTRLTVT.

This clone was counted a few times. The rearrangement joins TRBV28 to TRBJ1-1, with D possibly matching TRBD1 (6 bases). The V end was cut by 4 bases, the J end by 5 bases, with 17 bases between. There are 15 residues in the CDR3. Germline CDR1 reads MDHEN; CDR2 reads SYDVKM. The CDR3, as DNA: TGTGCCAGCAGTTCTGGGGGTACAGGGTGGACTGAAGCTTTCTTT. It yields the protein CASSSGGTGWTEAFF.

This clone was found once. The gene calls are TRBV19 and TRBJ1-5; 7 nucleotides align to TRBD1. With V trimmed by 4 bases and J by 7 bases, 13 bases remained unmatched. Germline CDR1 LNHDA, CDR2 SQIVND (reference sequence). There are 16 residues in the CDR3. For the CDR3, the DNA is TGTGCCAGTAGTACACAAGCTGACAGGGTGGAACAGCCCCAGCATTTT. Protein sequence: CASSTQADRVEQPQHF.

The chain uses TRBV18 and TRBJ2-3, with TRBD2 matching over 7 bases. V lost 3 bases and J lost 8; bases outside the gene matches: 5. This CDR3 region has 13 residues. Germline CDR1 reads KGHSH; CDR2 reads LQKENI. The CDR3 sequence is CASSPEASGTQYF. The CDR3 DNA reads TGTGCCAGCTCACCGGAGGCTAGCGGTACGCAGTATTTT.

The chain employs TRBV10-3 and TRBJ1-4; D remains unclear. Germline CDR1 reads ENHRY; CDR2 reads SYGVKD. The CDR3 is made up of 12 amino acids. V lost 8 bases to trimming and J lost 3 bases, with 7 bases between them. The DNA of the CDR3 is TGTGCCATCGGGCATTCTAATGAAAAACTGTTTTTT. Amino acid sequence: CAIGHSNEKLFF.

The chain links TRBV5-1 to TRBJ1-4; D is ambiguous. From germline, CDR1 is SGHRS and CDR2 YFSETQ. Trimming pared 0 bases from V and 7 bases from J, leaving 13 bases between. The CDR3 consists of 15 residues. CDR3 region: CASSLAGGFSEKLFF. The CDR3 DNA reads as TGCGCCAGCAGCTTGGCCGGCGGTTTTAGTGAAAAACTGTTTTTT.

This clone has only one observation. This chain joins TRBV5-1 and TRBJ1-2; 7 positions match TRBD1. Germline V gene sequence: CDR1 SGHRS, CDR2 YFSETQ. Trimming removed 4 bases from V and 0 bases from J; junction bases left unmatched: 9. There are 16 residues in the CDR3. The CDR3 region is CASSPVDRPPNYGYTF. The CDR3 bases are TGCGCCAGCAGCCCGGTGGACAGGCCGCCTAACTATGGCTACACCTTC.

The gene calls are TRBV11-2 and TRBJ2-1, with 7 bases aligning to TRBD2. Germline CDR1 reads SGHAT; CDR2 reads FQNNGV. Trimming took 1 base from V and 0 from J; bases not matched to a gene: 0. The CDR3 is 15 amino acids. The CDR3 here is CASSLGTSSYNEQFF. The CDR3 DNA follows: TGTGCCAGCAGCTTAGGGACTAGCTCCTACAATGAGCAGTTCTTC.

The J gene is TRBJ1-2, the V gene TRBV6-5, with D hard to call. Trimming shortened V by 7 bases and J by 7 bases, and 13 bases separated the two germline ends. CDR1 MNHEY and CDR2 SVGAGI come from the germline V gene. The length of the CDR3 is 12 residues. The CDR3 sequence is CASTTGRGGYTF. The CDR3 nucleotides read TGTGCCAGCACCACCGGGCGGGGTGGCTACACCTTC.

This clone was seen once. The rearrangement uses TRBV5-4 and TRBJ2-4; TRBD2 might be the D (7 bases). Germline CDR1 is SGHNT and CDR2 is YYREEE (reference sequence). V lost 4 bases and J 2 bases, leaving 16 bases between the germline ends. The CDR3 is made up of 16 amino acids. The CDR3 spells CASSLGGPLPKNIQYF. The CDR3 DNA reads TGTGCCAGCAGCCTGGGGGGGCCATTACCCAAAAACATTCAGTACTTC.

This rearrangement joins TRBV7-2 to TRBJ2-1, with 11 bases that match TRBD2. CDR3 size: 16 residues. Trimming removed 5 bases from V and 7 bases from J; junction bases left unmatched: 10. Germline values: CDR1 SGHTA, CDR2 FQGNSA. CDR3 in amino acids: CASSLRTSGPLNEQFF. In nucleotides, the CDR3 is TGTGCCAGCAGCCTGCGGACTAGCGGGCCGTTAAATGAGCAGTTCTTC. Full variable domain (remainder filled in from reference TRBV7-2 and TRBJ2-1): GAGVSQSPSNKVTEKGKDVELRCDPISGHTALYWYRQSLGQGLEFLIYFQGNSAPDKSGLPSDRFSAERTGGSVSTLTIQRTQQEDSAVYLCASSLRTSGPLNEQFFGPGTRLTVL.

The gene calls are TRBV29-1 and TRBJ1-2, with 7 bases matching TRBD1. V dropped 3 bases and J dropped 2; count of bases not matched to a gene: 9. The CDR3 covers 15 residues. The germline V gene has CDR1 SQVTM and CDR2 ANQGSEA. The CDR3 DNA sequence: TGCAGCGTTGATGAAGGGGACAGCCCCAACTATGGCTACACCTTC. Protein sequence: CSVDEGDSPNYGYTF.

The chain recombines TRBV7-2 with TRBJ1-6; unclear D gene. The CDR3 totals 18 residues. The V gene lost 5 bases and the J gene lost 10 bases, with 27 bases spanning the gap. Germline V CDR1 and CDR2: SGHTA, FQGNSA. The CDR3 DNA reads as TGTGCCAGCAGCCTACCTAGGGCGGGGTTCCCCTATGGCTCACCCCTCCACTTT. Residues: CASSLPRAGFPYGSPLHF. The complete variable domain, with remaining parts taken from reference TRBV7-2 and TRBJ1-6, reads GAGVSQSPSNKVTEKGKDVELRCDPISGHTALYWYRQSLGQGLEFLIYFQGNSAPDKSGLPSDRFSAERTGGSVSTLTIQRTQQEDSAVYLCASSLPRAGFPYGSPLHFGNGTRLTVT.

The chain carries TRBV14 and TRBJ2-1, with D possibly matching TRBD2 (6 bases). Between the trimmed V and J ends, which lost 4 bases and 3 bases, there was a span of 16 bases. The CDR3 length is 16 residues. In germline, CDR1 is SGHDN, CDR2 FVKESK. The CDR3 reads CASSPQRRAGYNEQFF. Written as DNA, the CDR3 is TGTGCCAGCAGCCCCCAGAGGAGGGCCGGCTACAATGAGCAGTTCTTC.